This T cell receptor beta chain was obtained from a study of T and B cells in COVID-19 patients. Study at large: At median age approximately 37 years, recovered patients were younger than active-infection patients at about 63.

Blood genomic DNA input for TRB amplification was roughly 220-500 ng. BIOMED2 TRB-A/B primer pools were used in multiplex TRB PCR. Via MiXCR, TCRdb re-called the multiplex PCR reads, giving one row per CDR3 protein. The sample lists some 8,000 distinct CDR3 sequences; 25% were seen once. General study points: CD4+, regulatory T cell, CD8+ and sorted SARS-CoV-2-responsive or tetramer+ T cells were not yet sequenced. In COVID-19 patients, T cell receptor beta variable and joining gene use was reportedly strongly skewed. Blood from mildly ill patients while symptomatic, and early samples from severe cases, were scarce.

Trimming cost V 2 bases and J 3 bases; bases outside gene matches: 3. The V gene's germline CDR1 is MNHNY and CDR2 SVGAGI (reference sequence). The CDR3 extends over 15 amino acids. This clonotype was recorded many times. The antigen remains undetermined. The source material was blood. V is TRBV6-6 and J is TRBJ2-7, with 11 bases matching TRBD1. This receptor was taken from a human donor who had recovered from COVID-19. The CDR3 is CASSYGGTGGYEQYF. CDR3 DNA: TGTGCCAGCAGTTACGGGGGGACAGGGGGCTACGAGCAGTACTTC.